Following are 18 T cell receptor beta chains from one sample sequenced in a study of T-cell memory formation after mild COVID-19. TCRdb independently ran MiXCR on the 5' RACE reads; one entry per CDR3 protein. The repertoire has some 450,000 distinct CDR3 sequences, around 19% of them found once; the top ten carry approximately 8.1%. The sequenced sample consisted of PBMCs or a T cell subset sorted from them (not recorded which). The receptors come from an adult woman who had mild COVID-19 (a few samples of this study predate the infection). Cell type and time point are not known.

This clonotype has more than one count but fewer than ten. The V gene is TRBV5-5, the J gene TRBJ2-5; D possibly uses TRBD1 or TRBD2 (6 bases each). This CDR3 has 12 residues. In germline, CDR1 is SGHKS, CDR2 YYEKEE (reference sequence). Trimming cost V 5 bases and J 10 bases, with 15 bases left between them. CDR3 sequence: CASRQVGGGQYF. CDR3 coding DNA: TGTGCCAGCAGACAGGTGGGGGGCGGCCAGTACTTC. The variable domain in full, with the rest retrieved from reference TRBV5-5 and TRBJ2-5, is DAGVTQSPTHLIKTRGQQVTLRCSPISGHKSVSWYQQVLGQGPQFIFQYYEKEERGRGNFPDRFSARQFPNYSSELNVNALLLGDSALYLCASRQVGGGQYFGPGTRLLVL.

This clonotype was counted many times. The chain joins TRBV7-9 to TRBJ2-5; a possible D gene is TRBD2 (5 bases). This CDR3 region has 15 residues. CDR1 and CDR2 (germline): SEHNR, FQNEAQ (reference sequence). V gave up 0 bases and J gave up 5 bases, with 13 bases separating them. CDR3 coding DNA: TGTGCCAGCAGCTTAGCGCGGTCGGTAGCGGAGACCCAGTACTTC. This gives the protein CASSLARSVAETQYF.

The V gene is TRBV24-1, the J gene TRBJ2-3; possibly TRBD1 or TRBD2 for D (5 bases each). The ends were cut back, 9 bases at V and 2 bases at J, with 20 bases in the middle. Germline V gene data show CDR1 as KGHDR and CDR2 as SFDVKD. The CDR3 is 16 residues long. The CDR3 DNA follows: TGTGCCACCTCTCCTCCTCGGGGACCAGACACAGATACGCAGTATTTT. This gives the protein CATSPPRGPDTDTQYF.

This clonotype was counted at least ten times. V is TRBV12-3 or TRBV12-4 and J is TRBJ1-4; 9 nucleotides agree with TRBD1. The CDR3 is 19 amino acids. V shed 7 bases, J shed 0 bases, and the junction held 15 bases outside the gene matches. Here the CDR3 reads CASTLRDRVLGSTNEKLFF. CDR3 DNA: TGTGCCAGCACCCTGCGGGACAGGGTGCTGGGGTCAACTAATGAAAAACTGTTTTTT.

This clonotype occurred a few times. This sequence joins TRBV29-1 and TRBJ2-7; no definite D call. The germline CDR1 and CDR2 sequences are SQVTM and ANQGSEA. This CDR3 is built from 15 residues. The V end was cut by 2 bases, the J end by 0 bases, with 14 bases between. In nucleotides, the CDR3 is TGCAGCGTTGAACTTGAGACGGGCAGCTCCTACGAGCAGTACTTC. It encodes CSVELETGSSYEQYF.

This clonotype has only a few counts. This chain's CDR3 is CASSLDRVGEQYF. Written as DNA, the CDR3 is TGTGCCAGCAGCTTGGACAGGGTTGGTGAGCAGTACTTC. The V gene is TRBV7-9, the J gene TRBJ2-7; 8 bases fit TRBD1. This CDR3 is built from 13 residues. J lost 7 bases, V lost 3 bases, and 5 bases had no gene match. Germline assignment: CDR1 SEHNR and CDR2 FQNEAQ (reference sequence).

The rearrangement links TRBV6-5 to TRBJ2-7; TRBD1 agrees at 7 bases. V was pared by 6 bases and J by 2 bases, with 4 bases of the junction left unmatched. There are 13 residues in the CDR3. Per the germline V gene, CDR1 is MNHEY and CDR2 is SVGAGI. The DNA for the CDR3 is TGTGCCAGCAGCCAGACAGGGACCTACGAGCAGTACTTC. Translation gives CASSQTGTYEQYF.

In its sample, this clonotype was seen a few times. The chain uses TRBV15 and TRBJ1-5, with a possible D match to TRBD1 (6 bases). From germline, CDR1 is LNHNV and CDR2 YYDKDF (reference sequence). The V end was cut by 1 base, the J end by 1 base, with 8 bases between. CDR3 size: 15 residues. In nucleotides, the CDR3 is TGTGCCACCAGCAGAGCCAGGGGCAGCAATCAGCCCCAGCATTTT. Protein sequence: CATSRARGSNQPQHF.

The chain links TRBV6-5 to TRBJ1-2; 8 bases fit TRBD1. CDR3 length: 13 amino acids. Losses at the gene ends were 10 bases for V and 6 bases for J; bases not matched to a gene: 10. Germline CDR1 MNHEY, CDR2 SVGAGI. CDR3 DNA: TGTGCCACCCTTACCAGGGGGCAAGATGGCTACACCTTC. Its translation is CATLTRGQDGYTF.

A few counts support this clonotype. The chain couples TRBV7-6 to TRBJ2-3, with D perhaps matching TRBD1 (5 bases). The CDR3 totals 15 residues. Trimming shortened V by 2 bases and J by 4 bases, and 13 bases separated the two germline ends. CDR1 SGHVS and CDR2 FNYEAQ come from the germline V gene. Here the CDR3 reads CASSLSQGRSDTQYF. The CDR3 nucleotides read TGTGCCAGCAGCTTAAGCCAGGGAAGATCAGATACGCAGTATTTT.

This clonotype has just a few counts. In DNA, the CDR3 is TGTGCCAGCGCGCTATGGAGTGGTGAGCAGTTCTTC. Its protein product is CASALWSGEQFF. The chain employs TRBV7-2 and TRBJ2-1, with D unresolved. Per germline, CDR1 SGHTA and CDR2 FQGNSA. Trimming pared 8 bases from V and 9 bases from J, leaving 14 bases between. This CDR3 is 12 amino acids long. The full variable domain, completed using reference TRBV7-2 and TRBJ2-1, is GAGVSQSPSNKVTEKGKDVELRCDPISGHTALYWYRQSLGQGLEFLIYFQGNSAPDKSGLPSDRFSAERTGGSVSTLTIQRTQQEDSAVYLCASALWSGEQFFGPGTRLTVL.

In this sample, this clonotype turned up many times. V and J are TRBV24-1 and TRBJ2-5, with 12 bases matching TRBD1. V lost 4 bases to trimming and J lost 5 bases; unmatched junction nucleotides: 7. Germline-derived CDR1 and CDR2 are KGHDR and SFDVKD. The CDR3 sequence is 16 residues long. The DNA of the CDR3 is TGTGCCACCAGTGACCGAGGGACAGGGGGCGGCGAGACCCAGTACTTC. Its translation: CATSDRGTGGGETQYF.

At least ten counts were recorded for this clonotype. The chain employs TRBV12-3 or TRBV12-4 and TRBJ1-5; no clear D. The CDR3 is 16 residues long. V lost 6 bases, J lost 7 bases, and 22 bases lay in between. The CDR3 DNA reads TGTGCCAGCAGCTTATCCGGTAAAGGGCCGGGCCAGCCCCAGCATTTT. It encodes CASSLSGKGPGQPQHF.

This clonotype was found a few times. The CDR3 nucleotides read TGTGCCTGGAAACAGCGGAGCACAGATACGCAGTATTTT. Translating it yields CAWKQRSTDTQYF. The chain employs TRBV30 and TRBJ2-3, with TRBD2 as a possible D gene (5 bases). In germline, CDR1 is GTSNPN, CDR2 SVGIG (reference sequence). This CDR3 is built from 13 residues. V was cut by 4 bases and J by 0 bases, with 8 bases left in between. The whole variable domain, remainder taken from reference TRBV30 and TRBJ2-3, is SQTIHQWPATLVQPVGSPLSLECTVEGTSNPNLYWYRQAAGRGLQLLFYSVGIGQISSEVPQNLSASRPQDRQFILSSKKLLLSDSGFYLCAWKQRSTDTQYFGPGTRLTVL.

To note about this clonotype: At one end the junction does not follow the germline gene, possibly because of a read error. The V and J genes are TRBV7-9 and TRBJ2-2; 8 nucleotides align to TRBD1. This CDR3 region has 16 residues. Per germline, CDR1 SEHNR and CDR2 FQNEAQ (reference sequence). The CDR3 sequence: CAGSFGQGFHTGEMFF. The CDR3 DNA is TGTGCCGGCAGCTTCGGACAGGGATTTCACACCGGGGAGATGTTTTTT.

The CDR3 coding sequence is TGTGCCAGCAGCGATGGCAATTCCCCAGATACGCAGTATTTT. Protein sequence: CASSDGNSPDTQYF. The chain employs TRBV6-4 and TRBJ2-3; D ambiguous. From germline, CDR1 is MRHNA and CDR2 SNTAGT. The CDR3 is made up of 14 amino acids. V was shortened by 6 bases and J by 4 bases, with 14 bases between the two germline ends.

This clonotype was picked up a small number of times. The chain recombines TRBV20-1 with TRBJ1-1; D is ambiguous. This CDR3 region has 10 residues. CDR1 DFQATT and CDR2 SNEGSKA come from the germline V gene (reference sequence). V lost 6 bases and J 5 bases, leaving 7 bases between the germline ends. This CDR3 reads CSAEGTEAFF. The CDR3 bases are TGCAGTGCCGAAGGGACTGAAGCTTTCTTT.

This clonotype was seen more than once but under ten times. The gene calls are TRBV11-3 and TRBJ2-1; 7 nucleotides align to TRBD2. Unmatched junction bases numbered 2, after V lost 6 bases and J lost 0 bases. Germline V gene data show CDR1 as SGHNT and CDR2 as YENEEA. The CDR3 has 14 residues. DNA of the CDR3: TGTGCCAGCAGTAGCGGGTACTCCTACAATGAGCAGTTCTTC. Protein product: CASSSGYSYNEQFF. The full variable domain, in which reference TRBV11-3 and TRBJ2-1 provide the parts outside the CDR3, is EAGVVQSPRYKIIEKKQPVAFWCNPISGHNTLYWYLQNLGQGPELLIRYENEEAVDDSQLPKDRFSAERLKGVDSTLKIQPAELGDSAVYLCASSSGYSYNEQFFGPGTRLTVL.